A single sample is the source of the 20 T cell receptor beta chains below, sequenced in a study of blood T cell repertoires in COVID-19. Assay: immunoSEQ multiplex PCR; the TCRdb copy retains only in-frame clones and omits some. The top ten hold under 3% of the sample, which has 150,000 to 200,000 clones, about 88% seen once. Sequencing was performed on peripheral blood. The receptors originated from a woman over 75 with COVID-19, enrolled during active disease.

The V and J genes are TRBV7-3 and TRBJ2-7, with 9 positions matching TRBD1. CDR1 and CDR2 from the germline V gene are SGHTA and FQGTGA. Trimming at V came to 5 bases and at J to 10 bases, leaving 15 bases not matched to a gene. The CDR3 covers 15 residues. CDR3 loop: CASSPGGGTGPEQYF. The CDR3 DNA reads TGTGCCAGCAGCCCGGGGGGAGGGACAGGGCCGGAACAGTACTTC.

The chain links TRBV11-2 to TRBJ2-7; possible D gene TRBD2, 6 bases. The CDR3 extends over 16 amino acids. Germline lookup yields CDR1 SGHAT and CDR2 FQNNGV. Trimming shortened V by 3 bases and J by 2 bases, and 17 bases separated the two germline ends. DNA of the CDR3: TGTGCCAGCAGCTTTAAAGTGCGGGGTTTTACCTACGAGCAGTACTTC. Its translation is CASSFKVRGFTYEQYF.

The chain is built from TRBV4-3 and TRBJ1-5, with TRBD1 identical over 7 bases. J gave up 2 bases and V 0 bases, and 4 bases lay outside the gene matches. The CDR3 length is 16 residues. CDR1 and CDR2 from the germline V gene are LGHNA and YSLEER. CDR3 coding DNA: TGCGCCAGCAGCCAAGACCTCGGACAGGGCAATCAGCCCCAGCATTTT. Translated: CASSQDLGQGNQPQHF.

This clone has a single count. This chain connects TRBV3-1 (or the pseudogene TRBV3-2) to TRBJ1-1; 9 nucleotides match TRBD1. V was clipped by 6 bases and J by 4 bases; unmatched bases: 3. Germline V gene data show CDR1 as LGHDT and CDR2 as YNNKEL (reference sequence). The CDR3 is made up of 13 amino acids. Written as DNA, the CDR3 is TGTGCCAGCAGTACAGGGGGCGGCACTGAAGCTTTCTTT. This gives the protein CASSTGGGTEAFF.

Written as DNA, the CDR3 is TGTGCCAGCAGTCCGGGACAGGGAAGGAAAAACTATGGCTACACCTTC. Translation: CASSPGQGRKNYGYTF. The chain couples TRBV6-6 to TRBJ1-2; 9 positions agree with TRBD1. The CDR3 is 16 residues long. V shed 5 bases, J shed 2 bases, and the junction held 9 bases outside the gene matches. The V gene's germline CDR1 is MNHNY and CDR2 SVGAGI (reference sequence).

This chain joins TRBV6-5 and TRBJ1-3; 7 bases map to TRBD1. In germline, CDR1 is MNHEY, CDR2 SVGAGI. J gave up 4 bases and V 4 bases, and 7 bases lay outside the gene matches. The CDR3 has 15 amino acids. CDR3 region: CASSLEGARGNTIYF. CDR3 nucleotides: TGTGCCAGCAGTTTGGAGGGGGCGCGGGGAAACACCATATATTTT.

This clone has more than one count but fewer than ten. The chain combines TRBV6-6 with TRBJ1-6, with 8 positions matching TRBD1. CDR3 length: 15 amino acids. CDR1 and CDR2 from the germline V gene are MNHNY and SVGAGI (reference sequence). V trimming: 6 bases; J trimming: 7 bases; junction bases outside the gene matches: 8. This CDR3 is CASSRQGAGNSPLHF. In nucleotides, the CDR3 is TGTGCCAGCAGCCGTCAGGGGGCTGGAAATTCACCCCTCCACTTT.

The CDR3 spells CASSPQSRGENSPLHF. The DNA of the CDR3 is TGTGCCAGCTCACCGCAGAGCAGGGGAGAGAATTCACCCCTCCACTTT. V gene TRBV18 combines with J gene TRBJ1-6; a possible D gene is TRBD1 (6 bases). V lost 3 bases and J lost 7, with 16 bases in between. This CDR3 has 16 residues. Germline CDR1 KGHSH, CDR2 LQKENI.

This clone was counted once. CDR3 amino acids: CASSQAGGAGQYF. The CDR3 nucleotides are TGTGCCAGCAGCCAAGCAGGGGGCGCCGGGCAGTACTTC. The chain combines TRBV14 with TRBJ2-7; 8 bases are shared with TRBD1. V shed 1 base, J shed 9 bases, and the junction held 5 bases outside the gene matches. The CDR3 is 13 amino acids. Per the germline V gene, CDR1 is SGHDN and CDR2 is FVKESK.

This clone turned up a few times. The chain employs TRBV9 and TRBJ2-7; D possibly corresponds to TRBD2 (7 bases). Germline-derived CDR1 and CDR2 are SGDLS and YYNGEE. V was clipped by 4 bases and J by 12 bases, with 26 bases between them. CDR3 length: 15 amino acids. In DNA, the CDR3 is TGTGCCAGCAGCCCCCAAGGGGGAGGGTTCTTGGGGGTGTACTTC. Translation: CASSPQGGGFLGVYF.

The genes are TRBV11-1 and TRBJ2-3; D gene ambiguous. CDR1 and CDR2 from the germline V gene are SGHAT and FQDESV (reference sequence). Deletions cut 5 bases from V and 0 bases from J, with 9 bases between. The CDR3 runs to 14 residues. CDR3 loop: CASSLDSSTDTQYF. CDR3 in DNA: TGTGCCAGCAGCCTAGACTCGAGCACAGATACGCAGTATTTT.

This rearrangement joins TRBV5-5 to TRBJ1-1; D may be TRBD1 (5 bases). Germline lookup yields CDR1 SGHKS and CDR2 YYEKEE (reference sequence). Deletions cut 3 bases from V and 2 bases from J, with 8 bases between. The CDR3 consists of 13 residues. CDR3: CASSWGGNTEAFF. The CDR3 nucleotides read TGTGCCAGCAGCTGGGGGGGAAACACTGAAGCTTTCTTT.

This clone has a handful of counts. The CDR3 spells CASNPGGSEQYF. In DNA, the CDR3 is TGTGCCAGCAACCCTGGGGGGTCCGAGCAGTACTTC. The chain uses TRBV6-5 and TRBJ2-7, with D possibly TRBD2 on 6 matching bases. V was trimmed by 7 bases and J by 6 bases, leaving 13 bases between them. There are 12 residues in the CDR3. CDR1 is MNHEY, CDR2 SVGAGI, per germline.

V is TRBV6-1 and J is TRBJ2-7, with 7 bases lining up with TRBD2. The CDR3 is 14 amino acids. The V gene end was trimmed by 3 bases and the J gene end by 2 bases; junction bases not matched to a gene: 4. CDR1 MNHNS and CDR2 SASEGT come from the germline V gene. Written as DNA, the CDR3 is TGTGCCAGCAGTGATCCAGCGGGAACCTACGAGCAGTACTTC. Protein: CASSDPAGTYEQYF.

In DNA form, the CDR3 reads TGCGCCAGCAGCCAAGATCAGGCAGGATGGTCACCCCTCCACTTT. Its translation: CASSQDQAGWSPLHF. This sequence joins TRBV4-1 and TRBJ1-6; D not certain. The CDR3 is made up of 15 amino acids. Germline CDR1 is MGHRA and CDR2 is YSYEKL. V lost 0 bases and J lost 10, with 13 bases in between.

V gene TRBV15 combines with J gene TRBJ1-1; tentatively, D is TRBD1 (5 bases). Germline V gene sequence: CDR1 LNHNV, CDR2 YYDKDF (reference sequence). Trimming took 1 base from V and 0 from J, leaving 9 bases between them. The CDR3 extends over 15 amino acids. The CDR3 region has the DNA TGTGCCACCAGCAGAGGTGGGGCACTGAACACTGAAGCTTTCTTT. Translated: CATSRGGALNTEAFF.

This sequence joins TRBV19 and TRBJ1-2; D possibly corresponds to TRBD1 (6 bases). There are 16 residues in the CDR3. CDR1 and CDR2 (germline): LNHDA, SQIVND (reference sequence). Deletions cut 6 bases from V and 5 bases from J, with 22 bases between. CDR3 loop: CASSSNTGQSLYGYTF. CDR3 sequence (DNA): TGTGCCAGTAGCTCAAACACCGGACAGAGCTTGTATGGCTACACCTTC.

This clone was recorded once. The V and J genes are TRBV28 and TRBJ2-5; 7 nucleotides align to TRBD2. Trimming removed 3 bases from V and 5 bases from J; junction bases left unmatched: 3. The CDR3 is made up of 13 amino acids. The germline gives CDR1 MDHEN, CDR2 SYDVKM. CDR3 region: CASSLGGMETQYF. CDR3 nucleotide sequence: TGTGCCAGCAGTTTGGGAGGGATGGAGACCCAGTACTTC.

The chain has TRBV6-5 and TRBJ1-1; D is perhaps TRBD1 (5 bases). V lost 4 bases to trimming and J lost 1 base, with 13 bases between them. CDR1 is MNHEY, CDR2 SVGAGI, per germline. The CDR3 is 15 amino acids. CDR3 bases: TGTGCCAGCAGTTCCCCGGGGGGGACGAACACTGAAGCTTTCTTT. Translated, it gives CASSSPGGTNTEAFF.

This clone came up once. This rearrangement joins TRBV24-1 to TRBJ2-2; D gene ambiguous. CDR3 length: 13 residues. Germline V CDR1 and CDR2: KGHDR, SFDVKD. Trimming stripped 4 bases from V and 5 bases from J, with 7 bases between. The CDR3 is CATSEAGTGELFF. CDR3 in DNA: TGTGCCACCAGTGAGGCAGGAACCGGGGAGCTGTTTTTT.